This T cell receptor beta chain emerged from a study of blood T cell repertoires in COVID-19. The repertoire was sequenced with immunoSEQ multiplex PCR; TCRdb's copy has only in-frame clones and lacks some. The profile shows under 450,000 clones, 70% to 85% of them singletons. The CDR3 loop spans 15 amino acids. Germline assignment: CDR1 MNHNY and CDR2 SVGAGI (reference sequence). V was clipped by 4 bases and J by 5 bases; unmatched bases: 6. This clonotype was obtained from a human donor with acute or convalescent COVID-19. The donor label of this sample is uncertain. The sample comprised peripheral blood. The V and J genes are TRBV6-6 and TRBJ1-2; 11 bases are a match to TRBD1. CDR3 sequence reads: CASSSGQGAIYGYTF. Here the CDR3 DNA reads TGTGCCAGCAGTTCAGGACAGGGGGCTATATATGGCTACACCTTC.